The 21 T cell receptor beta chains given below trace back to one sample, sequenced in a study of T cells in localized non-small cell lung cancer. Assay used: immunoSEQ multiplex PCR; TCRdb lists only in-frame clones, some missing. The sample carries 50,000 to 65,000 clones, roughly 75% recorded once. Material: PBMCs, obtained before any cancer treatment. The receptors originated from a woman aged 40-69 years with stage II lung adenocarcinoma.

This clone appeared a few times. This rearrangement joins TRBV5-4 to TRBJ1-1; possibly TRBD1 for D (5 bases). V lost 2 bases to trimming and J lost 1 base, with 6 bases between them. Germline lookup yields CDR1 SGHNT and CDR2 YYREEE (reference sequence). There are 13 residues in the CDR3. CDR3 loop: CASSFRGNTEAFF. In DNA, the CDR3 is TGTGCCAGCAGCTTTAGGGGGAACACTGAAGCTTTCTTT.

The genes are TRBV9 and TRBJ2-1; possibly TRBD2 for D (5 bases). Germline lookup yields CDR1 SGDLS and CDR2 YYNGEE. Trimming shortened V by 1 base and J by 9 bases, and 29 bases separated the two germline ends. CDR3 size: 19 residues. The DNA of the CDR3 is TGTGCCAGCAGCGTATCGTCTAGAGGGTCTACCCTTCGGATACCTGAGCAGTTCTTC. Protein: CASSVSSRGSTLRIPEQFF.

The chain uses TRBV27 and TRBJ1-5; 7 nucleotides match TRBD1. CDR1 is MNHEY, CDR2 SMNVEV, per germline (reference sequence). This CDR3 spans 16 amino acids. The V segment lost 4 bases and the J segment 0 bases; nucleotides outside the gene matches: 6. The CDR3 DNA follows: TGTGCCAGCAGTTCGGGACAGTACTTTAGCAATCAGCCCCAGCATTTT. It is translated as CASSSGQYFSNQPQHF.

The chain is built from TRBV19 and TRBJ2-1; D may match TRBD1 or TRBD2 (5 bases each). CDR3 length: 13 amino acids. Germline loops: CDR1 LNHDA, CDR2 SQIVND (reference sequence). The ends were cut back, 6 bases at V and 2 bases at J, with 8 bases in the middle. The CDR3 DNA follows: TGTGCCAGTAGCGGGGACGCCTACAATGAGCAGTTCTTC. It specifies CASSGDAYNEQFF.

In its sample, this clone was seen a few times. Here the CDR3 DNA reads TGTGCCAGCAGCGATTACACAGGGGGGATGAACACTGAAGCTTTCTTT. Protein product: CASSDYTGGMNTEAFF. This sequence joins TRBV5-6 and TRBJ1-1; 8 bases align to TRBD1. J gave up 0 bases and V 4 bases, and 8 bases lay outside the gene matches. Germline V gene sequence: CDR1 SGHDT, CDR2 YYEEEE. The CDR3 spans 16 residues.

This chain connects TRBV29-1 to TRBJ1-1, with D possibly being TRBD1 (5 bases). The V gene's germline CDR1 is SQVTM and CDR2 ANQGSEA. CDR3 length equals 11 residues. V gave up 7 bases and J gave up 10 bases, with 16 bases separating them. The CDR3 sequence: CSAGTAEGAFF. The CDR3 nucleotides read TGCAGCGCCGGGACCGCGGAGGGAGCTTTCTTT.

The chain uses TRBV6-4 and TRBJ2-2; D unclear. Germline V gives CDR1 MRHNA, CDR2 SNTAGT. CDR3 length equals 16 residues. Trimming pared 2 bases from V and 5 bases from J, leaving 15 bases between. CDR3 DNA: TGTGCCAGCAGTGACATTCCCACGACTGTAACCGGGGAGCTGTTTTTT. Protein product: CASSDIPTTVTGELFF.

This chain connects TRBV6-1 to TRBJ1-2; weak D call: TRBD1 (5 bases). This CDR3 contains 15 residues. V shed 2 bases and J shed 4 bases, with 14 bases lying between them. The germline V gene has CDR1 MNHNS and CDR2 SASEGT. This CDR3 reads CASSEPGTPGYGYTF. The CDR3 DNA is TGTGCCAGCAGTGAACCCGGGACGCCGGGCTATGGCTACACCTTC.

The chain carries TRBV7-8 and TRBJ1-5; D not certain. The CDR3 totals 14 residues. V was trimmed by 6 bases and J by 4 bases, leaving 13 bases between them. Germline V gene lookup returns CDR1 SGHVS and CDR2 FQNEAQ. CDR3 loop: CASSRTVINQPQHF. The CDR3 DNA reads as TGTGCCAGCAGTCGTACTGTTATAAATCAGCCCCAGCATTTT.

The chain employs TRBV19 and TRBJ1-5; D gene unclear. V lost 9 bases and J lost 0, with 12 bases in between. The CDR3 spans 14 residues. In germline, CDR1 is LNHDA, CDR2 SQIVND (reference sequence). CDR3: CASKGSNSNQPQHF. The CDR3 region has the DNA TGTGCCAGCAAGGGCAGCAATAGCAATCAGCCCCAGCATTTT.

The chain joins TRBV5-1 to TRBJ1-3; TRBD1 is a possible D gene (6 bases). CDR1 and CDR2 (germline): SGHRS, YFSETQ. The CDR3 totals 15 residues. Trimming took off 4 bases at V and 3 bases at J, with 14 bases between the two ends. CDR3 nucleotide sequence: TGCGCCAGCAGCAACACACAGGGAAGTGGAAACACCATATATTTT. This codes for CASSNTQGSGNTIYF.

The rearrangement joins TRBV5-6 to TRBJ1-3, with D possibly being TRBD1 (5 bases). V shed 5 bases and J shed 1 base, with 10 bases lying between them. CDR3 size: 14 residues. From germline, CDR1 is SGHDT and CDR2 YYEEEE. The CDR3 spells CASSRGDSGNTIYF. In DNA form, the CDR3 reads TGTGCCAGCAGTAGGGGTGATTCTGGAAACACCATATATTTT.

The chain uses TRBV19 and TRBJ1-5; D not certain. There are 12 residues in the CDR3. Deletions cut 6 bases from V and 3 bases from J, with 6 bases between. The germline V gene encodes CDR1 LNHDA and CDR2 SQIVND (reference sequence). CDR3 in amino acids: CASSDYNQPQHF. CDR3 sequence (DNA): TGTGCCAGTAGCGACTACAATCAGCCCCAGCATTTT.

The chain links TRBV21-1 to TRBJ2-2; TRBD1 was called by the table and not checked on the DNA. TRBV21-1 is tagged as a pseudogene. The CDR3 runs to 13 residues. CDR3 loop: CASSKDNAGELFF. For the CDR3, the DNA is TGTGCCAGCAGCAAAGACAACGCTGGGGAGCTGTTTTTT.

The rearrangement links TRBV4-2 to TRBJ1-1; no clear D gene. This CDR3 region has 12 residues. V was pared by 0 bases and J by 11 bases, with 10 bases between. Per the germline V gene, CDR1 is LGHNA and CDR2 is YNFKEQ. Here the CDR3 DNA reads TGTGCCAGCAGCCAAGATTCGCATTCGGCTTTCTTT. Protein sequence: CASSQDSHSAFF.

The chain recombines TRBV6-5 with TRBJ2-5; 8 nucleotides match TRBD1. The CDR3 loop spans 14 amino acids. From germline, CDR1 is MNHEY and CDR2 SVGAGI. V gave up 5 bases and J gave up 5 bases; unmatched junction bases: 7. The CDR3 sequence: CASSNYGQGETQYF. The DNA for the CDR3 is TGTGCCAGCAGTAACTACGGACAGGGTGAGACCCAGTACTTC.

V is TRBV4-1 and J is TRBJ2-7; D possibly corresponds to TRBD1 (6 bases). In germline, CDR1 is MGHRA, CDR2 YSYEKL. V gave up 0 bases and J gave up 2 bases, with 8 bases separating them. The CDR3 runs to 14 residues. CDR3 in amino acids: CASSQEQGTYEQYF. The CDR3 DNA follows: TGCGCCAGCAGCCAAGAGCAGGGGACCTACGAGCAGTACTTC.

Only a few counts were recorded for this clone. The rearrangement joins TRBV7-9 to TRBJ1-2; TRBD1 is a possible D gene (5 bases). Germline-derived CDR1 and CDR2 are SEHNR and FQNEAQ (reference sequence). V lost 0 bases and J lost 2, with 10 bases in between. The CDR3 sequence is 15 residues long. As DNA, the CDR3 is TGTGCCAGCAGCTTAGCGGGGGAGGGGAACTATGGCTACACCTTC. It specifies CASSLAGEGNYGYTF.

J is TRBJ2-3 and V is TRBV6-4; D is undetermined. The germline gives CDR1 MRHNA, CDR2 SNTAGT. The CDR3 totals 14 residues. Trimming left V 4 bases short and J 5 bases short, with 13 bases between. This chain's CDR3 is CASSGDPSGDTQYF. CDR3 DNA: TGTGCCAGCAGTGGCGACCCTTCGGGAGATACGCAGTATTTT.

The V gene is TRBV7-2, the J gene TRBJ2-7; 7 nucleotides line up with TRBD2. This CDR3 has 13 residues. Germline V CDR1 and CDR2: SGHTA, FQGNSA. V shed 3 bases and J 4 bases; nucleotides not matched to a gene: 3. CDR3 sequence: CASSFAGEYEQYF. The CDR3 DNA reads as TGTGCCAGCAGCTTCGCGGGGGAGTACGAGCAGTACTTC.

This clone has more than one count but fewer than ten. J is TRBJ1-5 and V is TRBV6-1; 8 bases match TRBD1. Trimming took 1 base from V and 3 from J; bases not matched to a gene: 5. The germline V gene encodes CDR1 MNHNS and CDR2 SASEGT. The CDR3 has 16 residues. The CDR3 coding sequence is TGTGCCAGCAGTGAAGGAGTGACAGGGGCCAATCAGCCCCAGCATTTT. Amino acid sequence: CASSEGVTGANQPQHF.